The present TCR beta chain was sequenced within a study of monozygotic twins with cystic fibrosis. Whole-study context: With about 15 PCR cycles, barcoded libraries came from roughly 2.8 micrograms of fragmented DNA. Whole-study findings and limits: J usage was most co-twin-similar in 8 of 16 pairs, V in 13. Unrelated CF individuals shared fewer identical clonotypes than monozygotic CF twins. The repertoire was suggested to be naive-dominated, clonality median 0.0095.

Germline V lookup: CDR1 LNHDA, CDR2 SQIVND (reference sequence). CDR3 length equals 13 residues. V gave up 7 bases and J gave up 7 bases, with 14 bases separating them. Here immunoSEQ multiplex PCR was the method, and the copy in TCRdb shows in-frame clones only, minus some. Counted here are over 20,000 clones, about 97% occurring once; the ten biggest clones make up roughly 0.15%. Points on this clone: Its target is unknown.

Sequencing was carried out using blood. The sequence came from a girl between 10 and 17 years old with cystic fibrosis. The rearrangement links TRBV19 to TRBJ1-5; weak D call: TRBD1 (5 bases). CDR3 residues: CASTTQGIQPQHF. The CDR3 bases are TGTGCCAGTACCACGCAGGGTATCCAGCCCCAGCATTTT.